One sample yielded the 14 T cell receptor beta chains listed below, sequenced in a study of cytomegalovirus exposure and HLA in healthy donors. The PCR was carried out with 60 Vbeta primers and 13 Jbeta primers. Clones were read by immunoSEQ multiplex PCR, and TCRdb kept only the in-frame ones, dropping some. This table has about 110,000 clones, about two thirds appearing once. The sequenced material came from PBMCs. Source of these receptors: a woman aged 40 to 49 in good health and CMV-seropositive.

The chain's CDR3 is CASSRDRGPGGELFF. Written as DNA, the CDR3 is TGCGCCAGCAGCCGAGACAGGGGGCCGGGCGGGGAGCTGTTTTTT. The chain recombines TRBV4-3 with TRBJ2-2, with 10 bases matching TRBD1. The CDR3 has 15 amino acids. With 4 bases clipped from V and 7 bases from J, the junction kept 6 bases outside the gene matches. CDR1 is LGHNA and CDR2 is YSLEER in the germline V gene.

This chain connects TRBV19 to TRBJ1-5, with D possibly matching TRBD1 (5 bases). Germline V gene data show CDR1 as LNHDA and CDR2 as SQIVND (reference sequence). The CDR3 has 12 amino acids. V shed 6 bases and J shed 7 bases, with 10 bases lying between them. This CDR3 is CASSDRGQPQHF. The CDR3 DNA reads TGTGCCAGTAGCGACAGAGGACAGCCCCAGCATTTT.

The chain employs TRBV7-2 and TRBJ2-3; D gene uncertain. This CDR3 comprises 14 residues. Trimming pared 5 bases from V and 1 base from J, leaving 10 bases between. Germline CDR1 reads SGHTA; CDR2 reads FQGNSA. The DNA of the CDR3 is TGTGCCAGCAGCCCCTCACGGGGCACAGATACGCAGTATTTT. Translating gives CASSPSRGTDTQYF.

The V and J genes are TRBV6-6 and TRBJ1-2, with TRBD1 identical over 9 bases. The CDR3 sequence is 14 residues long. Germline CDR1 MNHNY, CDR2 SVGAGI (reference sequence). The junction had 10 bases not matched to a gene; V was cut back by 6 bases and J by 8 bases. The CDR3 DNA follows: TGTGCCAGCAGAAGGACAGGGGTAGAGAAAGGCTACACCTTC. Its protein is CASRRTGVEKGYTF.

This chain links TRBV19 with TRBJ1-4; unclear D gene. The CDR3 loop spans 14 amino acids. Germline V gene lookup returns CDR1 LNHDA and CDR2 SQIVND (reference sequence). V was clipped by 0 bases and J by 8 bases, with 10 bases between them. CDR3 coding DNA: TGTGCCAGTAGTATAGATCTGGCGGAGGAAAAACTGTTTTTT. This encodes CASSIDLAEEKLFF.

This CDR3 is CASSGQRNQPQHF. For the CDR3, the DNA is TGTGCCAGCAGCGGTCAGCGTAATCAGCCCCAGCATTTT. This chain links TRBV7-2 with TRBJ1-5; D not certain. V lost 5 bases and J 4 bases, leaving 9 bases between the germline ends. Germline CDR1 SGHTA, CDR2 FQGNSA. The CDR3 has 13 residues.

This rearrangement joins TRBV2 to TRBJ2-1, with D hard to call. CDR1 is SNHLY, CDR2 FYNNEI, per germline. Trimming took 2 bases from V and 15 from J, leaving 14 bases between them. This CDR3 is 12 amino acids long. The CDR3 sequence is CASSEHYARLFF. Here the CDR3 DNA reads TGTGCCAGCAGTGAACACTACGCCCGACTGTTCTTC.

The CDR3 bases are TGCAGCGTATACACGAACACTGAAGCTTTCTTT. Its protein is CSVYTNTEAFF. V and J are TRBV29-1 and TRBJ1-1; D unresolved. With 6 bases removed from V and 1 base from J, the gap between germline ends came to 6 bases. This CDR3 has 11 residues. Looked up from germline, CDR1 is SQVTM and CDR2 is ANQGSEA.

V usage is TRBV7-8 and J usage is TRBJ1-5; tentatively, D is TRBD1 (5 bases). From germline, CDR1 is SGHVS and CDR2 FQNEAQ. Trimming cost V 1 base and J 0 bases, with 10 bases left between them. This CDR3 region has 16 residues. This CDR3 is CASSLGGSISNQPQHF. CDR3 nucleotide sequence: TGTGCCAGCAGCTTAGGGGGCAGTATTAGCAATCAGCCCCAGCATTTT.

The chain couples TRBV7-9 to TRBJ1-4; D is perhaps TRBD1 (5 bases). CDR3 length equals 14 residues. CDR1 SEHNR and CDR2 FQNEAQ come from the germline V gene (reference sequence). Trimming removed 5 bases at V and 0 bases at J, with 7 bases between. The CDR3 nucleotides are TGTGCCAGCAGCCAGGGTACAACTAATGAAAAACTGTTTTTT. It specifies CASSQGTTNEKLFF.

The rearrangement uses TRBV4-3 and TRBJ1-2; D remains ambiguous. The V and J ends lost 0 bases and 4 bases respectively, with 12 bases between them. The CDR3 length is 15 residues. Germline CDR1 reads LGHNA; CDR2 reads YSLEER. The CDR3 DNA is TGCGCCAGCAGCCAAGATGGCAGAACCCGCTATGGCTACACCTTC. Its protein is CASSQDGRTRYGYTF.

The sample holds a few counts of this clone. The same CDR3 arises from other DNA sequences in this sample as well. The chain employs TRBV4-3 and TRBJ1-1; D not certain. Germline assignment: CDR1 LGHNA and CDR2 YSLEER. V lost 0 bases and J 2 bases, leaving 7 bases between the germline ends. This CDR3 has 14 amino acids. This CDR3 is CASSQDPGNTEAFF. For the CDR3, the DNA is TGCGCCAGCAGCCAAGATCCGGGTAACACTGAAGCTTTCTTT.

The chain carries TRBV13 and TRBJ1-4, with D possibly TRBD1 on 5 matching bases. The V and J ends lost 5 bases and 8 bases respectively, with 21 bases between them. The CDR3 loop spans 16 amino acids. CDR1 is PRHDT, CDR2 FYEKMQ, per germline (reference sequence). DNA of the CDR3: TGTGCCAGCAGCCAGAAAACGGGGGTAAGGACAGAAAAACTGTTTTTT. Its translation: CASSQKTGVRTEKLFF. Based on the CDR3 plus reference TRBV13 and TRBJ1-4, the full variable domain is AAGVIQSPRHLIKEKRETATLKCYPIPRHDTVYWYQQGPGQDPQFLISFYEKMQSDKGSIPDRFSAQQFSDYHSELNMSSLELGDSALYFCASSQKTGVRTEKLFFGSGTQLSVL.

This chain uses TRBV7-9 with TRBJ2-1; 9 bases line up with TRBD2. In germline, CDR1 is SEHNR, CDR2 FQNEAQ (reference sequence). V lost 5 bases to trimming and J lost 5 bases; unmatched junction nucleotides: 7. This CDR3 spans 15 amino acids. This chain's CDR3 is CASSHSGGINNEQFF. In DNA form, the CDR3 reads TGTGCCAGCAGCCACAGCGGGGGGATCAACAATGAGCAGTTCTTC.